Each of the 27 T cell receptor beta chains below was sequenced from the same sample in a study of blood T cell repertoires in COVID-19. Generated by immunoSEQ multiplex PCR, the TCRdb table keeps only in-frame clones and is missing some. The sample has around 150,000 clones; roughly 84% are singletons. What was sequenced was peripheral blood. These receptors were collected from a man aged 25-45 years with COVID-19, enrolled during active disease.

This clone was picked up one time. The CDR3 nucleotides are TGTGCCAGCAGTTTATATATGAACACTGAAGCTTTCTTT. Amino acid sequence: CASSLYMNTEAFF. The chain has TRBV6-2 or TRBV6-3 and TRBJ1-1; D is uncertain. Deletions cut 4 bases from V and 0 bases from J, with 6 bases between. Germline V lookup: CDR1 MNHEY, CDR2 SVGEGT. This CDR3 has 13 residues.

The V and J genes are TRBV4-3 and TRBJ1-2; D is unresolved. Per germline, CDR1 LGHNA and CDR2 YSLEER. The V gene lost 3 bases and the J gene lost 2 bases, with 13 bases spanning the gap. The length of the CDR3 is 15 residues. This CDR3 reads CASSQYWEDNYGYTF. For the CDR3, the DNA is TGCGCCAGCAGCCAGTATTGGGAGGACAACTATGGCTACACCTTC.

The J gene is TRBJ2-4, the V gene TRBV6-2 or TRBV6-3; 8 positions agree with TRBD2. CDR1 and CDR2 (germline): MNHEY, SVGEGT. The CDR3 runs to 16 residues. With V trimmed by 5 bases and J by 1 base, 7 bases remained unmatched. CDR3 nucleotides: TGTGCCAGCAGTACCGGACTAGCTGCGGCCAAAAACATTCAGTACTTC. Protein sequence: CASSTGLAAAKNIQYF.

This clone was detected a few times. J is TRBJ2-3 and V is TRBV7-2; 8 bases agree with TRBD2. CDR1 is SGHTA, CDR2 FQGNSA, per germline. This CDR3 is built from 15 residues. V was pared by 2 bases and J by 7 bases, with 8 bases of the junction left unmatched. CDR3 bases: TGTGCCAGCAGCTTAAGAGCGGGAGAAGAGAATACGCAGTATTTT. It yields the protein CASSLRAGEENTQYF.

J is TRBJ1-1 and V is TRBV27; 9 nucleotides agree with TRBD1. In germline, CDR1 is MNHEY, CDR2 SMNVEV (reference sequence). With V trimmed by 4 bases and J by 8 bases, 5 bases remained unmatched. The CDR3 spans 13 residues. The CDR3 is CASSSIDRGEAFF. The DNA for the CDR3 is TGTGCCAGCAGTTCCATCGACAGGGGGGAAGCTTTCTTT.

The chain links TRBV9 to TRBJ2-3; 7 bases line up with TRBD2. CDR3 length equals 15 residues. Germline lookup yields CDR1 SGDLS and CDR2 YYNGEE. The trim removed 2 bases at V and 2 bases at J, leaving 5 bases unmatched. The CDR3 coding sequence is TGTGCCAGCAGCGTGAGGGAGGGGAACACAGATACGCAGTATTTT. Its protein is CASSVREGNTDTQYF.

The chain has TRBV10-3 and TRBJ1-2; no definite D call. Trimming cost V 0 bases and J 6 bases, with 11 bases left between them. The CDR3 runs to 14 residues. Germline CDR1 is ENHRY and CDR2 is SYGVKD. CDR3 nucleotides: TGTGCCATCAGTGAGTCGAGAGGGCGCGATGGCTACACCTTC. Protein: CAISESRGRDGYTF.

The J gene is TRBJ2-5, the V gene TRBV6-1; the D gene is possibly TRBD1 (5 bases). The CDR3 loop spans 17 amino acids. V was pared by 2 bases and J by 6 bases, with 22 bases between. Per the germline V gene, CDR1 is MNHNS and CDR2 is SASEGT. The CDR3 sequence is CASSENPPGLFGQTQYF. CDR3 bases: TGTGCCAGCAGTGAAAATCCCCCAGGGCTGTTTGGACAGACCCAGTACTTC.

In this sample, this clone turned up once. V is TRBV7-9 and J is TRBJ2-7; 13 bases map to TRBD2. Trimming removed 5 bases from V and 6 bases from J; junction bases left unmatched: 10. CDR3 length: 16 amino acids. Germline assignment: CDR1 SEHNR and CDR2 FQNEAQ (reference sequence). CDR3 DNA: TGTGCCAGCAGCCCGGGACTAGCGGGGTCTGTGGGCGAGCAGTACTTC. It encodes CASSPGLAGSVGEQYF.

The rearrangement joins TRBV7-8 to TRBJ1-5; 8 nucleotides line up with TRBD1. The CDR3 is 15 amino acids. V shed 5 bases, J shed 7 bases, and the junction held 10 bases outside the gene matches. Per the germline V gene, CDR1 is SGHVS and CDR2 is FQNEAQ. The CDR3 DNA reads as TGTGCCAGCAGCCAACAAGACAGGGGAGGCCAGCCCCAGCATTTT. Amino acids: CASSQQDRGGQPQHF.

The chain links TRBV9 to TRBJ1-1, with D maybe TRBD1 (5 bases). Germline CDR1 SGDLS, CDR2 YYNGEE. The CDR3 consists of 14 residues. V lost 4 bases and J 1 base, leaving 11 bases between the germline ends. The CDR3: CASSQMGGNTEAFF. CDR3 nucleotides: TGTGCCAGCAGCCAAATGGGGGGGAACACTGAAGCTTTCTTT.

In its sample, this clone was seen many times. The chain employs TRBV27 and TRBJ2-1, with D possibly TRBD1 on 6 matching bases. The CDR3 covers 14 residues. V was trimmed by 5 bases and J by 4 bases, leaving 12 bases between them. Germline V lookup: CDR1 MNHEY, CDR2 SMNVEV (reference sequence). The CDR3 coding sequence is TGTGCCAGCAGTCCCGTCGGACAGTACAATGAGCAGTTCTTC. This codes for CASSPVGQYNEQFF.

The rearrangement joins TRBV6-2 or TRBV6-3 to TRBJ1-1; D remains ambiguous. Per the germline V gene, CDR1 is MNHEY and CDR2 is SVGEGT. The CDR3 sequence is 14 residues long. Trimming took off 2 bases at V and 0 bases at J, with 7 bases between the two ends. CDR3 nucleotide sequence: TGTGCCAGCAGTTACATACAGCTGAACACTGAAGCTTTCTTT. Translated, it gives CASSYIQLNTEAFF.

CDR3 sequence (DNA): TGTGCCAGCAGCTCGATGTGGCGGGAGAGCTACGAGCAGTACTTC. Amino acid sequence: CASSSMWRESYEQYF. The V and J genes are TRBV7-8 and TRBJ2-7; 7 bases are shared with TRBD2. The V and J ends lost 4 bases and 3 bases, in that order; junction bases with no gene match: 9. Germline lookup yields CDR1 SGHVS and CDR2 FQNEAQ. The CDR3 runs 15 residues.

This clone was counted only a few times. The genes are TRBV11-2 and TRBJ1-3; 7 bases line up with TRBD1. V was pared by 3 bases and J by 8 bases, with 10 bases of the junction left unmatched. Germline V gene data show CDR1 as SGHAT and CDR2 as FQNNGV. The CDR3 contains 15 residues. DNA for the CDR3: TGTGCCAGCAGCTTCGGAGACAGGGAGCGGGACACCATATATTTT. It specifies CASSFGDRERDTIYF.

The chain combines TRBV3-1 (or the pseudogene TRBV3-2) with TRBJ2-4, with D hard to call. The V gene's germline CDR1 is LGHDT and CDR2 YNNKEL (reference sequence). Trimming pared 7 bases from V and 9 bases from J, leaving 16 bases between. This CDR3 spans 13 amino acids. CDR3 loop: CASTFSGLGIQYF. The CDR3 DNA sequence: TGTGCCAGCACGTTTTCGGGTTTAGGCATTCAGTACTTC.

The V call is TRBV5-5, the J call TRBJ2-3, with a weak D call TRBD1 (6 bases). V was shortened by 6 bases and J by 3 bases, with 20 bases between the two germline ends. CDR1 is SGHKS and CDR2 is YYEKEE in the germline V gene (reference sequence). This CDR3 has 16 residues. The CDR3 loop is CASNPIHGQRTDTQYF. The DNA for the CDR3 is TGTGCCAGCAACCCCATCCACGGACAGAGGACAGATACGCAGTATTTT.

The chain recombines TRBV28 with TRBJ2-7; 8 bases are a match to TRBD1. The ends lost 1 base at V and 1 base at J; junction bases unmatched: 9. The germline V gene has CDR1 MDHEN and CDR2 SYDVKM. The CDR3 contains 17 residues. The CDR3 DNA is TGTGCCAGCAGTTTATTGGGACAGGTATTTTGGTCCTACGAGCAGTACTTC. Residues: CASSLLGQVFWSYEQYF.

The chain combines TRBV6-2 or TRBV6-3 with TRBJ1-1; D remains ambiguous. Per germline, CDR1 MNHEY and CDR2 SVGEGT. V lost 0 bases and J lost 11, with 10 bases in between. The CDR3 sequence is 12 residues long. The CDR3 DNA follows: TGTGCCAGCAGTTACTCCCCGGGTAAGGCTTTCTTT. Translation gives CASSYSPGKAFF.

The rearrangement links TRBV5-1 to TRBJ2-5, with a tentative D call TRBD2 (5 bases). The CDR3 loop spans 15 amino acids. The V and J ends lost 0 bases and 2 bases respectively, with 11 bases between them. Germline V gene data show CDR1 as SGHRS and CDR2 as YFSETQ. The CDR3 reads CASSLGGSLQETQYF. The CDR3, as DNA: TGCGCCAGCAGCTTGGGCGGGTCCCTGCAAGAGACCCAGTACTTC.

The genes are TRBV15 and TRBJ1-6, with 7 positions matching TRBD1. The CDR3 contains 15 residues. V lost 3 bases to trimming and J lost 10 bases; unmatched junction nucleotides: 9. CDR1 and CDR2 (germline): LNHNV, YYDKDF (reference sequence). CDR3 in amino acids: CATSSARQGGSPLHF. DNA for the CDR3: TGTGCCACCAGCAGTGCTCGACAGGGCGGATCACCCCTCCACTTT.

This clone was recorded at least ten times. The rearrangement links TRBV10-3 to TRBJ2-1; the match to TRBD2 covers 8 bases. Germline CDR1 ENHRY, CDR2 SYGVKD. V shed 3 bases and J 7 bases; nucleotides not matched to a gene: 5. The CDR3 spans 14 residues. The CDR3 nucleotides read TGTGCCATCAGTGAATTCACTAGCGGAAATGAGCAGTTCTTC. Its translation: CAISEFTSGNEQFF.

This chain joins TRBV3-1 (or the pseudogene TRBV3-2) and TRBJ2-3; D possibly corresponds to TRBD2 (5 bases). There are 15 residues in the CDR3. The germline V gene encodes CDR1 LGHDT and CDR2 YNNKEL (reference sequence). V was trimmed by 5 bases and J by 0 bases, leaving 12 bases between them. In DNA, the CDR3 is TGTGCCAGCAGCATCGGACTGGCTAGCACAGATACGCAGTATTTT. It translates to CASSIGLASTDTQYF.

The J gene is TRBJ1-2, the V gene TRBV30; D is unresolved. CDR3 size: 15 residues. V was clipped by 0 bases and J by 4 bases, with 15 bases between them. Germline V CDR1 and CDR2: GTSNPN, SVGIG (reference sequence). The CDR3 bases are TGTGCCTGGAGTGTACGAGGTCCTTTGACCTATGGCTACACCTTC. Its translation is CAWSVRGPLTYGYTF.

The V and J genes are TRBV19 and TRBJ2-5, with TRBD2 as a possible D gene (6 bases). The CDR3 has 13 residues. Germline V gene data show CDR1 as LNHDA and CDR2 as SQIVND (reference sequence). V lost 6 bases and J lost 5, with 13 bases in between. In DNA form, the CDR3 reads TGTGCCAGTAGCTGGGGGGTGGGGGAGACCCAGTACTTC. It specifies CASSWGVGETQYF.

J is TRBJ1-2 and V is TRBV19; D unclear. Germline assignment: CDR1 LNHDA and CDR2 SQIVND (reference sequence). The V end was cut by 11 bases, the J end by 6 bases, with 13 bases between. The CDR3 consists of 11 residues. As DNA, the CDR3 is TGTGCCGGAAAGGTCGGGAATGGCTACACCTTC. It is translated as CAGKVGNGYTF.

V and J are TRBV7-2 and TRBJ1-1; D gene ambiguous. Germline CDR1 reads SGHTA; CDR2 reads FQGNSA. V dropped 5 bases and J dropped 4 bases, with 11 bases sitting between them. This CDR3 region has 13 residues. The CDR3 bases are TGTGCCAGCAGCGCACAATCAGTCACTGAAGCTTTCTTT. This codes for CASSAQSVTEAFF.